Given below is one T cell receptor (beta chain) in context. These data originate in a study of human T cells and chemical hapten exposure. Time point denoted: patch test 3, about 24 weeks after DPC sensitization. Noted treatment: therapeutic diphenylcyclopropenone sensitization with weekly scalp DPC. Each CDR3 protein gets one entry after TCRdb re-called the RACE reads with MiXCR. This table has roughly 100,000 distinct CDR3 sequences, under 35% appearing once. Material: whole blood, obtained in connection with sensitization to the hapten diphenylcyclopropenone (DPC). The TCR sequence derives from a middle-aged man with alopecia areata. Some clones in this sample may be carry-over from other donors' samples.

The CDR3 bases are TGCGCCAGCAGCACCGGACAGAACTTTGCAACTAATGAAAAACTGTTTTTT. This translates into CASSTGQNFATNEKLFF. The V gene is TRBV4-3, the J gene TRBJ1-4, with TRBD1 as a possible D gene (6 bases). V was cut by 5 bases and J by 0 bases, with 16 bases left in between. Germline CDR1 is LGHNA and CDR2 is YSLEER. The CDR3 has 17 residues.